This T cell receptor (beta chain) comes out of a study of T cells in Graves' hyperthyroidism and ophthalmopathy. This clonotype was seen only a few times. Regions amplified from RNA transcripts were the TCR beta CDR3 regions. Primed by the HTBI set, a first-round RT-PCR was run on the TCR CDR3. TCRdb redid the calling of the multiplex PCR reads with MiXCR, one entry per CDR3 protein. In the table there are around 800,000 distinct CDR3 sequences, 35% to 40% of which are singletons. The source material was blood. The TCR sequence derives from a man aged 18 to 30 with Graves' hyperthyroidism.

Here the CDR3 DNA reads TGTGCCAGCAGCCAAGAGGGCCCAGCGGGGGGCTACGAGCAGTACTTC. Amino acids: CASSQEGPAGGYEQYF. The gene calls are TRBV4-2 and TRBJ2-7; 9 bases are shared with TRBD2. The CDR3 is 16 residues long. Looked up from germline, CDR1 is LGHNA and CDR2 is YNFKEQ. V shed 0 bases and J 3 bases; nucleotides not matched to a gene: 6.